These T cell receptor beta chains were read from a single sample in a study of T-cell memory formation after mild COVID-19. TCRdb analysed the 5' RACE reads with MiXCR anew, one entry per CDR3 protein. Here the sample spans almost 45,000 distinct CDR3 sequences, 6% to 8.5% being singletons. Source material: PBMCs or a T cell subset sorted from them (not recorded which). The receptors stem from an adult who had mild COVID-19 (a few samples of this study predate the infection). Cell type and time point are not known. The CDR3 runs from the conserved cysteine through the conserved F or W. Fields, in order: D gene, clone size, J gene, V gene, CDR3 DNA, CDR3 protein. A D gene is named only where the DNA matches it firmly. Only part of the rows carry a size: once, few, many, or a class if the clone is expanded.

D: -
size: many
J: TRBJ2-1
V: TRBV7-3
DNA: TGTGCCAGCAGCTCTGGACTAGGGGGGGCAGAGCAGTTCTTC
CDR3: CASSSGLGGAEQFF

D: -
size: many
J: TRBJ1-2
V: TRBV4-3
DNA: TGCGCCAGCAGCCAAGATCAGTTTAACTATGGCTACACCTTC
CDR3: CASSQDQFNYGYTF

D: -
size: many
J: TRBJ1-1
V: TRBV7-2
DNA: TGTGCCAGCAGCTTCACCGGGACGGCAAACACTGAAGCTTTCTTT
CDR3: CASSFTGTANTEAFF

D: -
size: many
J: TRBJ2-7
V: TRBV7-2
DNA: TGTGCCAGCTCAAAGGAGGGAGGCCTCTACGAGCAGTACTTC
CDR3: CASSKEGGLYEQYF

D: -
size: many
J: TRBJ2-1
V: TRBV12-3/TRBV12-4
DNA: TGTGCCAGCAGTTCCGGTTCGGGGGGCGCCTGGTCCTACAATGAGCAGTTCTTC
CDR3: CASSSGSGGAWSYNEQFF

D: TRBD2
size: -
J: TRBJ2-3
V: TRBV7-2
DNA: TGTGCCAGCAGCTTACAACTAGCGGGAGGGCTGGGCACAGATACGCAGTATTTT
CDR3: CASSLQLAGGLGTDTQYF

D: -
size: few
J: TRBJ2-7
V: TRBV10-3
DNA: TGTGCCATCAGCGGACAGCCGGGCTCCTACGAGCAGTACTTC
CDR3: CAISGQPGSYEQYF

D: -
size: -
J: TRBJ1-2
V: TRBV3-1
DNA: TGTGCCAGCAGCCAAAATAGCAGGGGTGGCTACACCTTC
CDR3: CASSQNSRGGYTF

D: -
size: many
J: TRBJ2-1
V: TRBV12-3/TRBV12-4
DNA: TGTGCCAGCAGTTCTCAGGGTTCAGGGCAGTTCTTC
CDR3: CASSSQGSGQFF

D: TRBD1
size: few
J: TRBJ1-6
V: TRBV7-2
DNA: TGTGCCAGCAGCCCCACGGACAGGGGCCGGAATTCACCCCTCCACTTT
CDR3: CASSPTDRGRNSPLHF

D: TRBD2
size: many
J: TRBJ2-7
V: TRBV7-2
DNA: TGTGCCAGCAGCTTAGGGTTAGCGGGATACGAGCAGTACTTC
CDR3: CASSLGLAGYEQYF

D: -
size: many
J: TRBJ2-5
V: TRBV7-3
DNA: TGTGCCAGCAGCTTAGGGTCGGGACGCGGAGAGACCCAGTACTTC
CDR3: CASSLGSGRGETQYF

D: TRBD2
size: many
J: TRBJ2-3
V: TRBV10-3
DNA: TGTGCCATCAGTACTAGCGGGAGCCAAACAGATACGCAGTATTTT
CDR3: CAISTSGSQTDTQYF

D: -
size: many
J: TRBJ2-5
V: TRBV21-1
DNA: TGTGCCAGCAGCAAAGAAATCGAGGACAGCGAAGAGACCCAGTACTTC
CDR3: CASSKEIEDSEETQYF

D: -
size: few
J: TRBJ1-2
V: TRBV20-1
DNA: TGCAGTGCTAGTAATGATGGGGGAATTGGTGGCTACACCTTC
CDR3: CSASNDGGIGGYTF

D: -
size: many
J: TRBJ2-7
V: TRBV27
DNA: TGTGCCAGCAGTCTATCGCGTACAGGGCCCTCCTCCTACGAGCAGTACTTC
CDR3: CASSLSRTGPSSYEQYF

D: -
size: many
J: TRBJ2-5
V: TRBV5-1
DNA: TGCGCCAGCAGCCCCAACCGAGGGGAGACCCAGTACTTC
CDR3: CASSPNRGETQYF

D: -
size: few
J: TRBJ2-1
V: TRBV4-3
DNA: TGCGCCAGCAGCCAAGATTACTTTAGAGACAATGAGCAGTTCTTC
CDR3: CASSQDYFRDNEQFF

D: TRBD1
size: many
J: TRBJ1-1
V: TRBV5-1
DNA: TGCGCCAGCAGCTTGGGCCGGACAGGCGAAGCTTTCTTT
CDR3: CASSLGRTGEAFF

D: -
size: many
J: TRBJ1-3
V: TRBV5-6
DNA: TGTGCCAGCAGCAAGGGGTACTCTGGAAACACCATATATTTT
CDR3: CASSKGYSGNTIYF